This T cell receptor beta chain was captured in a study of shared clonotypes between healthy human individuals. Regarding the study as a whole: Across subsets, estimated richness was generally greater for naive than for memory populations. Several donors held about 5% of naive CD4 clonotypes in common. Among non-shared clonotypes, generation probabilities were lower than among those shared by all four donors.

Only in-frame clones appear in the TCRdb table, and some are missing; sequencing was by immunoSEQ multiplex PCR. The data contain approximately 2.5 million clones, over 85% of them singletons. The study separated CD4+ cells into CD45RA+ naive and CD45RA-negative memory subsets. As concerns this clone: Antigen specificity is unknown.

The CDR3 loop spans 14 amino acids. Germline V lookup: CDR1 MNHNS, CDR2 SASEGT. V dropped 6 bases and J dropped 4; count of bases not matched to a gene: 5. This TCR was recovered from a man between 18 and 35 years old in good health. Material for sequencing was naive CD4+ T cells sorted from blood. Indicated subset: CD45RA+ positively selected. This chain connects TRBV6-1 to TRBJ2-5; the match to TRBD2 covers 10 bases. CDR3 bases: TGTGCCAGCAGAGTAGCGGGGGGCCGAGAGACCCAGTACTTC. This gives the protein CASRVAGGRETQYF.